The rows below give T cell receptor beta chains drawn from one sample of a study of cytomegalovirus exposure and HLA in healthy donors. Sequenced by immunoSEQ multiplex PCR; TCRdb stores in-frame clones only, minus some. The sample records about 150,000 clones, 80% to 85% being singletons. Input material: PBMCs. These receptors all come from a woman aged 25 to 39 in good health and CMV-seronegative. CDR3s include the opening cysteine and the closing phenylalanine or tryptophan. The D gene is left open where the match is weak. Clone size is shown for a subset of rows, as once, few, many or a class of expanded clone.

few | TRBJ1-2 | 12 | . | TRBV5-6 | CASSIRRPGYTF | TGTGCCAGCAGCATAAGGAGGCCTGGCTACACCTTC
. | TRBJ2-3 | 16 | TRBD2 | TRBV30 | CAWSWLAGGPADTQYF | TGTGCCTGGAGCTGGCTAGCGGGGGGGCCCGCAGATACGCAGTATTTT
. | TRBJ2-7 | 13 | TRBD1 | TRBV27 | CASSRTGLDEQYF | TGTGCCAGCAGCCGGACAGGGCTCGACGAGCAGTACTTC
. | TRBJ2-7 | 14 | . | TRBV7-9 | CASSLVGGLYEQYF | TGTGCCAGCAGCTTAGTCGGCGGTCTTTACGAGCAGTACTTC
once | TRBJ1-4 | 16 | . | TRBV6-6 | CASSYSAWYTNEKLFF | TGTGCCAGCAGTTACTCTGCGTGGTATACTAATGAAAAACTGTTTTTT
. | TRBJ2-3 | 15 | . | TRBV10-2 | CASSEWRVRGDTQYF | TGCGCCAGCAGTGAATGGCGGGTCCGAGGAGATACGCAGTATTTT
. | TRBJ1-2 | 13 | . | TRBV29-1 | CSVEEGTVGGYTF | TGCAGCGTTGAAGAGGGCACAGTAGGTGGCTACACCTTC
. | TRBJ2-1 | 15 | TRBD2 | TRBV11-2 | CASSRTSGIYNEQFF | TGTGCCAGCAGTCGGACTAGCGGGATTTACAATGAGCAGTTCTTC
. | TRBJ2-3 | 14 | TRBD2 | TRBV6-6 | CASSSSGSTDTQYF | TGTGCCAGCAGTTCAAGCGGGAGTACAGATACGCAGTATTTT
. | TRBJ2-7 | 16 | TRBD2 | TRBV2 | CASSALGLAGSYEQYF | TGTGCCAGCAGTGCCCTTGGACTAGCGGGATCCTACGAGCAGTACTTC
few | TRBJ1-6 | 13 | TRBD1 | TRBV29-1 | CSVGTGVNSPLHF | TGCAGCGTTGGGACAGGGGTTAATTCACCCCTCCACTTT
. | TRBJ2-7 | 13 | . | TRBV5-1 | CASSLAGSYEQYF | TGCGCCAGCAGCTTGGCAGGGTCCTACGAGCAGTACTTC
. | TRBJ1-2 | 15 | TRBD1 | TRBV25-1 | CASSPTGVPSEGYTF | TGTGCCAGCAGTCCCACAGGGGTACCATCGGAAGGCTACACCTTC
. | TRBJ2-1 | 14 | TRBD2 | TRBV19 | CASSIGGGASEQFF | TGTGCCAGTAGTATAGGGGGGGGTGCATCTGAGCAGTTCTTC
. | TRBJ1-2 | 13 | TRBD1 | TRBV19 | CATRTGGAYGYTF | TGTGCCACCCGGACAGGGGGTGCCTATGGCTACACCTTC
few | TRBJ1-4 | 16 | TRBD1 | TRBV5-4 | CASSSGTGHRNEKLFF | TGTGCCAGCAGCTCCGGGACAGGGCACCGTAATGAAAAACTGTTTTTT
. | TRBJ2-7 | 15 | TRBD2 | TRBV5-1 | CASTRLAGGAYEQYF | TGCGCCAGCACTCGACTAGCGGGGGGTGCCTACGAGCAGTACTTC
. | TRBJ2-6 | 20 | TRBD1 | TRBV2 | CASSDPRDRINFSGANVLTF | TGTGCCAGCAGTGATCCGCGGGACAGGATCAATTTCTCTGGGGCCAACGTCCTGACTTTC
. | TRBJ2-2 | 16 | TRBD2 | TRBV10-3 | CAISGTSGRAGGELFF | TGTGCCATCAGTGGGACTAGCGGGAGGGCCGGCGGGGAGCTGTTTTTT
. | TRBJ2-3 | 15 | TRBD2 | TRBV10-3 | CAISEAGTRTDTQYF | TGTGCCATCAGCGAAGCGGGAACACGCACAGATACGCAGTATTTT
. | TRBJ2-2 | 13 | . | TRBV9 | CASSSPSVEELFF | TGTGCCAGCAGCTCCCCCTCGGTCGAGGAGCTGTTTTTT
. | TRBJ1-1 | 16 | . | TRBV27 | CASSFSAIYSNTEAFF | TGTGCCAGCAGTTTTTCAGCCATCTACAGTAACACTGAAGCTTTCTTT
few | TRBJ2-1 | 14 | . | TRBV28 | CASSLVLGSNEQFF | TGTGCCAGCAGTTTAGTTCTGGGCTCGAATGAGCAGTTCTTC
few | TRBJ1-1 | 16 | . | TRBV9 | CASSASSGTPNTEAFF | TGTGCCAGCAGCGCATCGTCCGGGACACCGAACACTGAAGCTTTCTTT
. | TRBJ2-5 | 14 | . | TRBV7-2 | CASSPPGIQETQYF | TGTGCCAGCAGCCCACCAGGGATCCAAGAGACCCAGTACTTC
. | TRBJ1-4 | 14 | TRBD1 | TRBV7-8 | CASSLRDSNEKLFF | TGTGCCAGCAGCTTAAGGGACAGTAATGAAAAACTGTTTTTT
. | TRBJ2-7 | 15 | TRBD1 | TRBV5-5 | CASSATTGGTYEQYF | TGTGCCAGCAGCGCCACGACAGGGGGGACCTACGAGCAGTACTTC
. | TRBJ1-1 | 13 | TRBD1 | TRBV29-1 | CSAATGGATEAFF | TGCAGCGCCGCGACAGGGGGGGCAACTGAAGCTTTCTTT
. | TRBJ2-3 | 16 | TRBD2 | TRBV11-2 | CASSYRGGARTDTQYF | TGTGCCAGCAGCTACCGGGGGGGGGCGCGAACAGATACGCAGTATTTT
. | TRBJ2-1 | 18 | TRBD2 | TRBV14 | CASSQDVTSGRHYNEQFF | TGTGCCAGCAGCCAAGATGTTACTAGCGGGAGGCACTACAATGAGCAGTTCTTC
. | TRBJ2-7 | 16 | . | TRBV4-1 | CASSPAVRGHAYEQYF | TGCGCCAGCAGCCCAGCGGTCAGGGGCCACGCATACGAGCAGTACTTC
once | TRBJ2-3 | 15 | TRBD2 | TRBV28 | CASSASFGRADTQYF | TGTGCCAGCAGTGCCTCGTTTGGGAGGGCAGATACGCAGTATTTT
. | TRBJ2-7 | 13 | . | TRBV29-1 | CSVAPAGLYEQYF | TGCAGCGTTGCACCGGCCGGACTCTACGAGCAGTACTTC
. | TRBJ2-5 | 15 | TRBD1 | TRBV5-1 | CASSYVDRGLETQYF | TGCGCCAGCAGCTACGTCGACAGGGGATTGGAGACCCAGTACTTC
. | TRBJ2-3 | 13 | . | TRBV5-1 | CASSSGSTDTQYF | TGCGCCAGCAGCTCCGGGTCCACAGATACGCAGTATTTT
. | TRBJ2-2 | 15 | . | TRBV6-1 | CASSEEGGSTGELFF | TGTGCCAGCAGTGAAGAGGGGGGGTCAACCGGGGAGCTGTTTTTT
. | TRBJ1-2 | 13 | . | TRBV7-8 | CASSGVRHHGYTF | TGTGCCAGCAGCGGAGTTCGTCACCATGGCTACACCTTC
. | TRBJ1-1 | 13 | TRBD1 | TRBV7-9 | CASSLDRVTEAFF | TGTGCCAGCAGCCTTGACAGGGTGACTGAAGCTTTCTTT
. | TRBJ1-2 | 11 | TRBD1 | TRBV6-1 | CASRTGDGYTF | TGTGCCAGCCGGACAGGGGATGGCTACACCTTC
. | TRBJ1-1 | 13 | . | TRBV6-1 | CASSRREGREAFF | TGTGCCAGCAGTCGACGGGAGGGCCGTGAAGCTTTCTTT
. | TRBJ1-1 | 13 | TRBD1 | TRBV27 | CASKRDRVAEAFF | TGTGCCAGCAAACGGGACAGGGTGGCTGAAGCTTTCTTT
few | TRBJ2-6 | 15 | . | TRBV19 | CASGQPSSGANVLTF | TGTGCCAGTGGGCAGCCTTCCTCTGGGGCCAACGTCCTGACTTTC
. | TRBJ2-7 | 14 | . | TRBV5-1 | CASSSAGARNEQYF | TGCGCCAGCAGCTCCGCGGGGGCTAGGAACGAGCAGTACTTC
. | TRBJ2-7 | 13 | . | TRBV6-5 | CASSYYRSYEQYF | TGTGCCAGCAGTTACTACAGGTCCTACGAGCAGTACTTC
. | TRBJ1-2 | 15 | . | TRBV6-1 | CASRGDGESNYGYTF | TGTGCCAGCAGAGGCGACGGAGAGTCTAACTATGGCTACACCTTC
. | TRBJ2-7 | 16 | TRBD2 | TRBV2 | CASSEAKAGGAYEQYF | TGTGCCAGCAGTGAAGCGAAGGCGGGGGGCGCCTACGAGCAGTACTTC